One sample yielded the 21 T cell receptor beta chains listed below, sequenced in a study of PD-1 blockade in classical Hodgkin lymphoma. In every patient, relapse followed autologous stem cell transplantation, while exposure to brentuximab vedotin differed. Method: immunoSEQ multiplex PCR; TCRdb's copy keeps in-frame clones and lacks some. The sample has approximately 34,000 clones, roughly four fifths seen once; the top ten hold 30% to 35%. The starting material was peripheral blood mononuclear cells (PBMCs), obtained at baseline. The receptor set was obtained from a human donor with classical Hodgkin lymphoma.

This clone has just a few counts. V usage is TRBV19 and J usage is TRBJ2-5; 10 nucleotides agree with TRBD1. CDR3 length: 14 amino acids. Trimming took 7 bases from V and 2 from J; bases not matched to a gene: 4. Germline lookup yields CDR1 LNHDA and CDR2 SQIVND (reference sequence). CDR3 sequence reads: CASTPGQGQETQYF. CDR3 nucleotides: TGTGCCAGTACCCCGGGACAGGGGCAAGAGACCCAGTACTTC.

This clone was picked up a small number of times. The chain couples TRBV9 to TRBJ2-7; TRBD2 agrees at 7 bases. In germline, CDR1 is SGDLS, CDR2 YYNGEE. Trimming removed 4 bases from V and 2 bases from J; junction bases left unmatched: 9. This CDR3 spans 15 amino acids. The CDR3 is CASSLWRLAAYEQYF. The CDR3 DNA follows: TGTGCCAGCAGCCTTTGGCGTCTAGCGGCCTACGAGCAGTACTTC.

V is TRBV2 and J is TRBJ2-7; D perhaps matches TRBD2 (5 bases). Between the trimmed V and J ends, which lost 6 bases and 7 bases, there was a span of 13 bases. CDR1 and CDR2 (germline): SNHLY, FYNNEI. CDR3 size: 12 residues. CDR3: CASREDRGEQYF. The CDR3 nucleotides are TGTGCCAGCAGGGAGGACCGAGGGGAGCAGTACTTC.

This clone was seen once. The rearrangement uses TRBV7-2 and TRBJ2-2; 12 positions agree with TRBD2. There are 17 residues in the CDR3. CDR1 is SGHTA and CDR2 is FQGNSA in the germline V gene. Germline trimming cut 4 bases from V and 3 bases from J; bases unmatched to any gene: 6. Here the CDR3 reads CASSSASGGVDTGELFF. DNA of the CDR3: TGTGCCAGCAGCTCGGCTAGCGGGGGGGTAGACACCGGGGAGCTGTTTTTT.

The V gene is TRBV29-1, the J gene TRBJ1-2; D not certain. V lost 4 bases, J lost 4 bases, and 10 bases lay in between. The CDR3 runs 12 residues. Germline V gene sequence: CDR1 SQVTM, CDR2 ANQGSEA. CDR3 amino acids: CSVAGPSYGYTF. The CDR3 DNA reads as TGCAGCGTTGCCGGGCCCTCCTATGGCTACACCTTC.

V gene TRBV28 combines with J gene TRBJ1-2; D not resolved. The CDR3 has 11 amino acids. V dropped 5 bases and J dropped 4 bases, with 5 bases sitting between them. The germline V gene encodes CDR1 MDHEN and CDR2 SYDVKM. The CDR3 loop reads CASSIPYGYTF. The CDR3 DNA is TGTGCCAGCAGTATCCCCTATGGCTACACCTTC.

The chain combines TRBV6-4 with TRBJ1-1; D gene ambiguous. The germline V gene has CDR1 MRHNA and CDR2 SNTAGT. The CDR3 has 14 residues. Trimming cost V 0 bases and J 6 bases, with 11 bases left between them. The CDR3 DNA sequence: TGTGCCAGCAGTGACTCGAGGAGAGGCGCTGAAGCTTTCTTT. It translates to CASSDSRRGAEAFF.

The chain joins TRBV28 to TRBJ2-7; the match to TRBD1 covers 8 bases. V was clipped by 4 bases and J by 1 base; unmatched bases: 6. CDR1 and CDR2 (germline): MDHEN, SYDVKM. The CDR3 extends over 15 amino acids. The DNA for the CDR3 is TGTGCCAGCAGTTCCCCCGGGACAGGTTCCTACGAGCAGTACTTC. It codes for CASSSPGTGSYEQYF.

The V gene is TRBV7-2, the J gene TRBJ2-3, with 10 bases identical to TRBD2. V dropped 5 bases and J dropped 1; count of bases not matched to a gene: 9. Germline lookup yields CDR1 SGHTA and CDR2 FQGNSA. The CDR3 spans 17 residues. The DNA of the CDR3 is TGTGCCAGCAGCAGAGTCCCCGGACTAGCGGGCACAGATACGCAGTATTTT. Its protein product is CASSRVPGLAGTDTQYF. The full variable domain, completed using reference TRBV7-2 and TRBJ2-3, is GAGVSQSPSNKVTEKGKDVELRCDPISGHTALYWYRQSLGQGLEFLIYFQGNSAPDKSGLPSDRFSAERTGGSVSTLTIQRTQQEDSAVYLCASSRVPGLAGTDTQYFGPGTRLTVL.

In DNA, the CDR3 is TGTGCCAGTACCAAAAATCAGAACACTGAAGCTTTCTTT. The encoded protein is CASTKNQNTEAFF. J is TRBJ1-1 and V is TRBV19; D call uncertain. The CDR3 sequence is 13 residues long. Germline values: CDR1 LNHDA, CDR2 SQIVND (reference sequence). The ends were cut back, 7 bases at V and 1 base at J, with 10 bases in the middle.

The V call is TRBV5-1, the J call TRBJ1-6; D is perhaps TRBD1 (6 bases). The V end lost 4 bases, the J end lost 10 bases, and 15 bases lay between the germline ends. From germline, CDR1 is SGHRS and CDR2 YFSETQ. The CDR3 covers 14 residues. As DNA, the CDR3 is TGCGCCAGCAGCCAAAGGGGGGGTAGCTCACCCCTCCACTTT. Its translation: CASSQRGGSSPLHF.

CDR3 nucleotides: TGTGCCAGCAGTTTATCCGGGACAGGGTATGGGACCCAGTACTTC. It encodes CASSLSGTGYGTQYF. The chain links TRBV27 to TRBJ2-5, with 9 nucleotides matching TRBD1. Losses at the gene ends were 0 bases for V and 7 bases for J; bases not matched to a gene: 6. Germline V gene sequence: CDR1 MNHEY, CDR2 SMNVEV (reference sequence). The CDR3 consists of 15 residues.

The chain recombines TRBV2 with TRBJ1-1; D is undetermined. Germline V gene data show CDR1 as SNHLY and CDR2 as FYNNEI. This CDR3 contains 12 residues. The ends were cut back, 4 bases at V and 1 base at J, with 4 bases in the middle. The CDR3 region has the DNA TGTGCCAGCAGTGCTGGGAACACTGAAGCTTTCTTT. Amino acids: CASSAGNTEAFF. Together with reference TRBV2 and TRBJ1-1, the CDR3 gives the full variable domain: EPEVTQTPSHQVTQMGQEVILRCVPISNHLYFYWYRQILGQKVEFLVSFYNNEISEKSEIFDDQFSVERPDGSNFTLKIRSTKLEDSAMYFCASSAGNTEAFFGQGTRLTVV.

This chain joins TRBV19 and TRBJ2-5; possibly TRBD2 for D (6 bases). The germline CDR1 and CDR2 sequences are LNHDA and SQIVND (reference sequence). V dropped 1 base and J dropped 11 bases, with 14 bases sitting between them. This CDR3 region has 13 residues. Here the CDR3 reads CASSIVTGEGQYF. As DNA, the CDR3 is TGTGCCAGTAGTATAGTGACGGGAGAGGGACAGTACTTC. The full variable domain, rest sourced from reference TRBV19 and TRBJ2-5, is DGGITQSPKYLFRKEGQNVTLSCEQNLNHDAMYWYRQDPGQGLRLIYYSQIVNDFQKGDIAEGYSVSREKKESFPLTVTSAQKNPTAFYLCASSIVTGEGQYFGPGTRLLVL.

This chain links TRBV7-2 with TRBJ1-2, with TRBD1 identical over 7 bases. Germline V gene lookup returns CDR1 SGHTA and CDR2 FQGNSA. V dropped 7 bases and J dropped 2; count of bases not matched to a gene: 7. This CDR3 is 14 amino acids long. The CDR3 region has the DNA TGTGCCAGCACTAGGGACAGACAAAACTATGGCTACACCTTC. This gives the protein CASTRDRQNYGYTF.

The genes are TRBV6-5 and TRBJ2-7, with 7 bases lining up with TRBD1. In germline, CDR1 is MNHEY, CDR2 SVGAGI. This CDR3 comprises 14 residues. Germline trimming cut 3 bases from V and 2 bases from J; bases unmatched to any gene: 4. CDR3 DNA: TGTGCCAGCAGTTATCACAGGGGCGCCTACGAGCAGTACTTC. Translating it yields CASSYHRGAYEQYF.

The V gene is TRBV7-9, the J gene TRBJ1-2; no clear D. Trimming took off 5 bases at V and 5 bases at J, with 24 bases between the two ends. Germline loops: CDR1 SEHNR, CDR2 FQNEAQ (reference sequence). This CDR3 spans 17 amino acids. The CDR3 here is CASSPLRDLPSPYGYTF. The DNA for the CDR3 is TGTGCCAGCAGCCCACTACGGGATCTCCCAAGCCCATATGGCTACACCTTC. The variable domain in full, with the rest retrieved from reference TRBV7-9 and TRBJ1-2, is DTGVSQNPRHKITKRGQNVTFRCDPISEHNRLYWYRQTLGQGPEFLTYFQNEAQLEKSRLLSDRFSAERPKGSFSTLEIQRTEQGDSAMYLCASSPLRDLPSPYGYTFGSGTRLTVV.

V is TRBV4-3 and J is TRBJ1-1; D possibly corresponds to TRBD1 (6 bases). This CDR3 comprises 15 residues. Germline V gene sequence: CDR1 LGHNA, CDR2 YSLEER. Trimming cost V 1 base and J 0 bases, with 9 bases left between them. The CDR3 region is CASSQAGHLNTEAFF. DNA of the CDR3: TGCGCCAGCAGCCAAGCGGGACATTTGAACACTGAAGCTTTCTTT.

J is TRBJ1-1 and V is TRBV6-1; the D is unclear. The germline V and J ends were trimmed by 2 bases and 6 bases, with 19 bases remaining between them. Germline loops: CDR1 MNHNS, CDR2 SASEGT. The CDR3 extends over 16 amino acids. CDR3: CASSEFLGSDVPEAFF. The CDR3 nucleotides are TGTGCCAGCAGTGAATTTCTAGGCAGCGACGTACCTGAAGCTTTCTTT.

The rearrangement joins TRBV12-5 to TRBJ2-5; the D is unclear. The CDR3 runs to 11 residues. The V gene's germline CDR1 is LGHNT and CDR2 FRNRAP. V lost 3 bases and J lost 7, with 6 bases in between. The CDR3 DNA is TGTGCTAGTGGTTTTGGCCGGACCCAGTACTTC. Encoded protein: CASGFGRTQYF. The full variable domain, with the rest looked up from reference TRBV12-5 and TRBJ2-5, is DARVTQTPRHKVTEMGQEVTMRCQPILGHNTVFWYRQTMMQGLELLAYFRNRAPLDDSGMPKDRFSAEMPDATLATLKIQPSEPRDSAVYFCASGFGRTQYFGPGTRLLVL.

The chain links TRBV30 to TRBJ2-1; tentative D call: TRBD2 (6 bases). The CDR3 sequence is 13 residues long. The germline V gene encodes CDR1 GTSNPN and CDR2 SVGIG (reference sequence). Trimming removed 2 bases from V and 7 bases from J, with 12 bases in between. The CDR3 sequence is CAWSRGLRNEQFF. For the CDR3, the DNA is TGTGCCTGGAGTCGCGGACTAAGGAATGAGCAGTTCTTC. The entire variable domain, with the rest obtained from reference TRBV30 and TRBJ2-1, is as follows: SQTIHQWPATLVQPVGSPLSLECTVEGTSNPNLYWYRQAAGRGLQLLFYSVGIGQISSEVPQNLSASRPQDRQFILSSKKLLLSDSGFYLCAWSRGLRNEQFFGPGTRLTVL.